This note documents a single TCR beta chain sequence. Time point indicated: blood at routine non-recurrence follow-up after resection. No cells were sorted before sequencing. The whole RNA sequenced was extracted from tumor, nontumor lung or frozen PBMC. These data are taken from a study of spatial heterogeneity in lung cancer. As for the study in general: When follow-up PBMC samples existed, they were sequenced (at a median of around 2 years after resection).

V lost 2 bases, J lost 4 bases, and 5 bases lay in between. This CDR3 region has 13 residues. Germline V lookup: CDR1 SGHTA, CDR2 FQGTGA. MiXCR, applied by TCRdb to the 5' RACE reads, yields one record per CDR3 protein. The data contain some 32,000 distinct CDR3 sequences, around 9.3% of them singletons. Here the sequenced sample was PBMCs, taken at follow-up. The TCR originated in a female donor with early-stage non-small cell lung cancer. This rearrangement joins TRBV7-3 to TRBJ2-2; D gene uncertain. CDR3 bases: TGTGCCAGCAGCTTACAGACCACCGGGGAGCTGTTTTTT. This translates into CASSLQTTGELFF.